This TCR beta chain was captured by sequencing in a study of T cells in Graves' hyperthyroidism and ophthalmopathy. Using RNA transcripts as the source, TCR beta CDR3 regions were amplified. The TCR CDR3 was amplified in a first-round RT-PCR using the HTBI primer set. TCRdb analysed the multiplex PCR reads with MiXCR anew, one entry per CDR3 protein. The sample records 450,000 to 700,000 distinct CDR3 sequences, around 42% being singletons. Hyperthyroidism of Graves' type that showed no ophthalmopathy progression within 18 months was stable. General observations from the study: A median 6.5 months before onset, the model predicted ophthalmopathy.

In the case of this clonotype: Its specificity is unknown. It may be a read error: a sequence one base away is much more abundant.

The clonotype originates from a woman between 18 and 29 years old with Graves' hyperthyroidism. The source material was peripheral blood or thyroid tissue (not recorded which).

The DNA of the CDR3 is TGTGCCAGCAGTCGAGACGGGGGAGGCAATCAGCTCCAGCATTTT. Residues: CASSRDGGGNQLQHF. This sequence joins TRBV2 and TRBJ1-5; TRBD1 might be the D (5 bases). The CDR3 has 15 amino acids. CDR1 and CDR2 from the germline V gene are SNHLY and FYNNEI.